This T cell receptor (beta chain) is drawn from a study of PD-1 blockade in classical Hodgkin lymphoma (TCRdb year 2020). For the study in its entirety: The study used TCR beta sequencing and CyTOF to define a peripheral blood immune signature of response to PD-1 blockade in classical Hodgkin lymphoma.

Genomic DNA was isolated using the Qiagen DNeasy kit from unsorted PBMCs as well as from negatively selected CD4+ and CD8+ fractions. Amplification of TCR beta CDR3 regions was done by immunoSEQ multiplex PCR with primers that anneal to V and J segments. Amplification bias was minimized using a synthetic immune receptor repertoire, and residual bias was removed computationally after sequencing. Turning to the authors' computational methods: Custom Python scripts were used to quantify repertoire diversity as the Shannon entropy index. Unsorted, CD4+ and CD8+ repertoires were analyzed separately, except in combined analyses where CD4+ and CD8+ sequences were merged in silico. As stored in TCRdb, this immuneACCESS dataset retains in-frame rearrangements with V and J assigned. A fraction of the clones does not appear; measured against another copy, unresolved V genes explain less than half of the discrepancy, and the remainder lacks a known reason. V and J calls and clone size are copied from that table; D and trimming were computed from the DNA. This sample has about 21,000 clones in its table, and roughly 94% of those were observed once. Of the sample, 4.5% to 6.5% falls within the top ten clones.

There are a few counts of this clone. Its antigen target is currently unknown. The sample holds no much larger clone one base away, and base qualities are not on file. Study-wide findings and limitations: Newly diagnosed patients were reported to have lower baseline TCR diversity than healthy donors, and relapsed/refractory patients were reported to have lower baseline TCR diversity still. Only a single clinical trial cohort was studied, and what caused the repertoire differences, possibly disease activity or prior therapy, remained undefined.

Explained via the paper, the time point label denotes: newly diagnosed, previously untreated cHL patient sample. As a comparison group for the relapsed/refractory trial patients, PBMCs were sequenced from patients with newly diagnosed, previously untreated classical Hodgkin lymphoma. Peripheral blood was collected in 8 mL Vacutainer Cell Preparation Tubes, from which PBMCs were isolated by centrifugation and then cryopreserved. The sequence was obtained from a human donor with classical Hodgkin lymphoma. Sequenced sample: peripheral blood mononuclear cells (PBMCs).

The CDR3 has the sequence CASSVGTGGTSYTF. The nucleotide sequence reads as follows: TGTGCCAGCAGCGTAGGGACAGGGGGCACTAGCTACACCTTC. The sequence links TRBV9 to TRBJ1-2, with 11 central nucleotides matching TRBD1. CDR1 and CDR2 were assigned from the germline V gene as SGDLS and YYNGEE. From the cysteine up to the phenylalanine, the CDR3 has a length of 14 residues. Only the CDR3 DNA stays, 42 bases, in frame from base 1. V has 0 bases trimmed and J has 9 bases trimmed; junction bases matching no gene number 4.